The 31 T cell receptor beta chains below come from one sample, sequenced in a study of shared clonotypes between healthy human individuals. Generated by immunoSEQ multiplex PCR, the TCRdb table keeps only in-frame clones and is missing some. Of some 2,100,000 clones detected, more than 90% appear once; the ten largest clones hold approximately 0.13%. The sample consisted of naive CD4+ T cells sorted from blood. Subset denoted: CD45RA+ positively selected. These TCRs come from a man between 18 and 35 years old in good health.

The chain employs TRBV4-3 and TRBJ1-5, with TRBD1 matching over 11 bases. CDR1 is LGHNA, CDR2 YSLEER, per germline. The CDR3 loop spans 16 amino acids. V shed 0 bases, J shed 7 bases, and the junction held 5 bases outside the gene matches. CDR3 nucleotides: TGCGCCAGCAGCCAAGAGGCGGGACAGGGGGTCCAGCCCCAGCATTTT. Translation gives CASSQEAGQGVQPQHF.

About this clone itself: Other DNA sequences within the sample encode an identical CDR3. The chain combines TRBV2 with TRBJ2-7, with D possibly being TRBD1 (5 bases). This CDR3 region has 14 residues. Trimming pared 0 bases from V and 3 bases from J, leaving 9 bases between. Germline loops: CDR1 SNHLY, CDR2 FYNNEI. Here the CDR3 DNA reads TGTGCCAGCAGTGAAGCGCTTAGGGGCTACGAGCAGTACTTC. Translating gives CASSEALRGYEQYF.

About this clone itself: This specimen includes other DNA sequences encoding the same CDR3. The genes are TRBV6-1 and TRBJ2-7, with D perhaps assigned TRBD1 or TRBD2 (5 bases each). CDR1 is MNHNS and CDR2 is SASEGT in the germline V gene. The CDR3 is 14 residues long. Between the trimmed V and J ends, which lost 1 base and 3 bases, there was a span of 10 bases. In DNA, the CDR3 is TGTGCCAGCAGTGAAGGTGGGACCCGCTACGAGCAGTACTTC. The encoded protein is CASSEGGTRYEQYF.

As DNA, the CDR3 is TGCGCCAGCAGCTTGGATGGTGACATTGGACAGCCCCAGCATTTT. Translated, it gives CASSLDGDIGQPQHF. The V call is TRBV5-1, the J call TRBJ1-5; D gene unclear. The CDR3 covers 15 residues. Per the germline V gene, CDR1 is SGHRS and CDR2 is YFSETQ. V lost 0 bases and J 7 bases, leaving 14 bases between the germline ends.

The chain employs TRBV6-5 and TRBJ1-6; D is uncertain. The V gene's germline CDR1 is MNHEY and CDR2 SVGAGI. The CDR3 contains 14 residues. With 2 bases removed from V and 7 bases from J, the gap between germline ends came to 9 bases. Here the CDR3 reads CASSYRKPNSPLHF. The CDR3 nucleotides read TGTGCCAGCAGTTACCGCAAACCAAATTCACCCCTCCACTTT.

J is TRBJ2-5 and V is TRBV5-1, with TRBD2 identical over 9 bases. With 2 bases clipped from V and 5 bases from J, the junction kept 4 bases outside the gene matches. Germline V gives CDR1 SGHRS, CDR2 YFSETQ. CDR3 length: 14 amino acids. The CDR3 here is CASSFGLASETQYF. As DNA, the CDR3 is TGCGCCAGCAGCTTCGGACTAGCGAGCGAGACCCAGTACTTC. Full variable domain (missing parts from reference TRBV5-1 and TRBJ2-5): KAGVTQTPRYLIKTRGQQVTLSCSPISGHRSVSWYQQTPGQGLQFLFEYFSETQRNKGNFPGRFSGRQFSNSRSEMNVSTLELGDSALYLCASSFGLASETQYFGPGTRLLVL.

The chain recombines TRBV27 with TRBJ2-5; 13 positions match TRBD2. The CDR3 runs to 16 residues. Germline CDR1 MNHEY, CDR2 SMNVEV (reference sequence). With V trimmed by 3 bases and J by 5 bases, 6 bases remained unmatched. In DNA form, the CDR3 reads TGTGCCAGCAGTTTGAGACTAGCGGGAGGAGTGGAGACCCAGTACTTC. It translates to CASSLRLAGGVETQYF.

The chain carries TRBV4-3 and TRBJ2-7, with 7 bases matching TRBD1. The junction had 5 bases not matched to a gene; V was cut back by 2 bases and J by 4 bases. From germline, CDR1 is LGHNA and CDR2 YSLEER. The CDR3 covers 14 residues. CDR3 sequence: CASSQQTGNYEQYF. As DNA, the CDR3 is TGCGCCAGCAGCCAACAGACAGGGAATTACGAGCAGTACTTC.

Turning to this clone: Other DNA sequences in this specimen translate into the identical CDR3. The chain employs TRBV9 and TRBJ2-1; the D gene could be TRBD1 or TRBD2 (5 bases each). The ends were cut back, 0 bases at V and 5 bases at J, with 9 bases in the middle. The germline gives CDR1 SGDLS, CDR2 YYNGEE. This CDR3 region has 14 residues. CDR3 DNA: TGTGCCAGCAGCGTAGGAGGGGAGAACAATGAGCAGTTCTTC. This translates into CASSVGGENNEQFF.

This clone has just one count. V is TRBV6-1 and J is TRBJ1-2, with D hard to call. Looked up from germline, CDR1 is MNHNS and CDR2 is SASEGT. The CDR3 length is 13 residues. V lost 10 bases and J 0 bases, leaving 12 bases between the germline ends. The CDR3 region is CAILPLPNYGYTF. The CDR3 nucleotides read TGTGCCATCCTCCCACTGCCTAACTATGGCTACACCTTC.

The chain has TRBV6-1 and TRBJ1-5; 7 bases line up with TRBD1. J was trimmed by 4 bases and V by 4 bases; bases with no gene match: 4. Germline CDR1 MNHNS, CDR2 SASEGT. CDR3 length: 14 residues. The DNA for the CDR3 is TGTGCCAGCAGTGTTGAACAGGGGAATCAGCCCCAGCATTTT. Protein sequence: CASSVEQGNQPQHF.

The rearrangement links TRBV6-4 to TRBJ2-1; 9 bases are a match to TRBD2. With V trimmed by 4 bases and J by 8 bases, 9 bases remained unmatched. Germline-derived CDR1 and CDR2 are MRHNA and SNTAGT. This CDR3 has 15 amino acids. The CDR3 protein is CASSVAGGPLDEQFF. Here the CDR3 DNA reads TGTGCCAGCAGTGTGGCGGGAGGGCCCTTGGATGAGCAGTTCTTC.

The chain carries TRBV11-1 and TRBJ1-6, with 9 nucleotides matching TRBD1. CDR1 is SGHAT and CDR2 is FQDESV in the germline V gene (reference sequence). This CDR3 region has 18 residues. V trimming: 5 bases; J trimming: 0 bases; junction bases outside the gene matches: 8. The CDR3 protein is CASSEPGQGFSYNSPLHF. In nucleotides, the CDR3 is TGTGCCAGCAGCGAACCGGGACAGGGATTCTCCTATAATTCACCCCTCCACTTT.

In this sample, this clone turned up a few times. The V gene is TRBV11-3, the J gene TRBJ1-2, with TRBD1 as a possible D gene (6 bases). The V gene's germline CDR1 is SGHNT and CDR2 YENEEA. The CDR3 has 16 residues. The V end was cut by 1 base, the J end by 4 bases, with 16 bases between. The CDR3 region has the DNA TGTGCCAGCAGCTTAGCAGTCTACAGGGCCCTCTATGGCTACACCTTC. It translates to CASSLAVYRALYGYTF.

The chain employs TRBV5-6 and TRBJ2-7; D might be TRBD2 (5 bases). The CDR3 is made up of 14 amino acids. V lost 3 bases, J lost 6 bases, and 16 bases lay in between. Germline CDR1 is SGHDT and CDR2 is YYEEEE. The CDR3 nucleotides read TGTGCCAGCAGCTCGGGGAACTTCGCCGGCGAGCAGTACTTC. It translates to CASSSGNFAGEQYF.

In the case of this clone: Distinct nucleotide sequences in the sample also encode this CDR3. The genes are TRBV10-3 and TRBJ2-7; D remains ambiguous. Germline CDR1 and CDR2: ENHRY and SYGVKD. This CDR3 is built from 12 residues. V dropped 0 bases and J dropped 2 bases, with 2 bases sitting between them. CDR3 sequence: CAISESTYEQYF. Here the CDR3 DNA reads TGTGCCATCAGTGAGTCAACCTACGAGCAGTACTTC.

This chain connects TRBV27 to TRBJ2-2; D may match TRBD1 or TRBD2 (5 bases each). Trimming stripped 6 bases from V and 4 bases from J, with 15 bases between. This CDR3 spans 15 amino acids. Germline CDR1 MNHEY, CDR2 SMNVEV (reference sequence). CDR3 sequence reads: CASRPGTDFTGELFF. In nucleotides, the CDR3 is TGTGCCAGCAGGCCCGGGACGGATTTCACCGGGGAGCTGTTTTTT.

Comment on this clone: Distinct nucleotide sequences in the sample also encode this CDR3. The chain links TRBV5-1 to TRBJ2-1; 9 bases align to TRBD2. The ends lost 1 base at V and 4 bases at J; junction bases unmatched: 3. The CDR3 runs 15 residues. CDR1 and CDR2 from the germline V gene are SGHRS and YFSETQ. The CDR3 bases are TGCGCCAGCAGCTTGATAGCGGGGGAATACAATGAGCAGTTCTTC. It encodes CASSLIAGEYNEQFF.

This chain connects TRBV6-5 to TRBJ1-3; D perhaps matches TRBD1 (6 bases). This CDR3 has 14 amino acids. The ends were cut back, 5 bases at V and 4 bases at J, with 12 bases in the middle. Germline values: CDR1 MNHEY, CDR2 SVGAGI. The CDR3 protein is CASSTPGTGNTIYF. As DNA, the CDR3 is TGTGCCAGCAGTACCCCAGGGACAGGAAACACCATATATTTT.

The chain is built from TRBV2 and TRBJ1-6; D is undetermined. CDR1 is SNHLY, CDR2 FYNNEI, per germline. The ends were cut back, 6 bases at V and 10 bases at J, with 19 bases in the middle. The CDR3 length is 15 residues. CDR3 in DNA: TGTGCCAGCAGCGTTAGTGGGGTGATCGCCTCACCCCTCCACTTT. Translated, it gives CASSVSGVIASPLHF.

V usage is TRBV28 and J usage is TRBJ2-7; 9 positions agree with TRBD1. This CDR3 has 15 amino acids. V lost 6 bases and J lost 5; bases outside the gene matches: 11. From germline, CDR1 is MDHEN and CDR2 SYDVKM. The CDR3 nucleotides are TGTGCCAGCAGCCCCCCTGGGACAGGGTCCCACGAGCAGTACTTC. It codes for CASSPPGTGSHEQYF.

This clone has just one count. The rearrangement uses TRBV7-2 and TRBJ2-4; 7 bases fit TRBD2. Trimming cost V 8 bases and J 0 bases; bases outside gene matches: 4. CDR1 is SGHTA, CDR2 FQGNSA, per germline. The CDR3 totals 14 residues. The CDR3 DNA is TGTGCCAGCGGGGTAGCGGGAGCCAAAAACATTCAGTACTTC. This codes for CASGVAGAKNIQYF.

This chain uses TRBV4-1 with TRBJ1-2, with 7 bases aligning to TRBD1. Germline CDR1 reads MGHRA; CDR2 reads YSYEKL. Trimming at V came to 4 bases and at J to 0 bases, leaving 5 bases not matched to a gene. This CDR3 is 15 amino acids long. CDR3 DNA: TGCGCCAGCAGCCCCCGGGACAGTTCTAACTATGGCTACACCTTC. Its translation is CASSPRDSSNYGYTF.

This sequence joins TRBV9 and TRBJ1-1; 9 nucleotides line up with TRBD1. This CDR3 has 12 amino acids. J was trimmed by 12 bases and V by 7 bases; bases with no gene match: 10. Per germline, CDR1 SGDLS and CDR2 YYNGEE. The CDR3 DNA reads TGTGCCAGCGGTCCGGGACAGGGTAGTACTTTCTTT. It codes for CASGPGQGSTFF.

The chain joins TRBV19 to TRBJ1-4; 7 nucleotides match TRBD1. The V gene end was trimmed by 4 bases and the J gene end by 7 bases; junction bases not matched to a gene: 6. This CDR3 spans 14 amino acids. Germline values: CDR1 LNHDA, CDR2 SQIVND (reference sequence). CDR3 nucleotide sequence: TGTGCCAGTAGTACCGGCAGGACAGGTGAAAAACTGTTTTTT. This translates into CASSTGRTGEKLFF.

V is TRBV19 and J is TRBJ2-3; D remains ambiguous. The V gene's germline CDR1 is LNHDA and CDR2 SQIVND (reference sequence). V lost 4 bases, J lost 6 bases, and 11 bases lay in between. CDR3 length: 13 amino acids. CDR3 in amino acids: CASSTLPGDTQYF. The CDR3 DNA sequence: TGTGCCAGTAGTACCCTTCCTGGCGATACGCAGTATTTT.

The chain is built from TRBV5-1 and TRBJ2-1; 9 bases line up with TRBD1. The CDR3 loop spans 14 amino acids. Trimming took 4 bases from V and 9 from J; bases not matched to a gene: 8. The germline V gene has CDR1 SGHRS and CDR2 YFSETQ. The CDR3 loop reads CASSEGQGFSEQFF. CDR3 in DNA: TGCGCCAGCAGCGAGGGACAGGGATTCAGTGAGCAGTTCTTC. Drawing the rest from reference TRBV5-1 and TRBJ2-1, the complete variable domain is KAGVTQTPRYLIKTRGQQVTLSCSPISGHRSVSWYQQTPGQGLQFLFEYFSETQRNKGNFPGRFSGRQFSNSRSEMNVSTLELGDSALYLCASSEGQGFSEQFFGPGTRLTVL.

V usage is TRBV9 and J usage is TRBJ2-7, with D tentatively TRBD1 or TRBD2 (5 bases each). The CDR3 has 13 residues. Trimming removed 3 bases at V and 7 bases at J, with 14 bases between. Germline assignment: CDR1 SGDLS and CDR2 YYNGEE. This CDR3 is CASSAGAYGEQYF. The CDR3 bases are TGTGCCAGCAGCGCCGGGGCCTATGGGGAGCAGTACTTC.

The chain has TRBV7-2 and TRBJ2-3; 9 nucleotides match TRBD2. V was clipped by 2 bases and J by 1 base; unmatched bases: 4. The CDR3 consists of 16 residues. Germline V lookup: CDR1 SGHTA, CDR2 FQGNSA. The CDR3 DNA is TGTGCCAGCAGCTTACGTAGCGGGGGCCGCACAGATACGCAGTATTTT. It specifies CASSLRSGGRTDTQYF.

On this clone itself: Distinct nucleotide sequences in the sample also encode this CDR3. The chain is built from TRBV6-5 and TRBJ2-7; 11 bases match TRBD2. The germline CDR1 and CDR2 sequences are MNHEY and SVGAGI. Trimming at V came to 0 bases and at J to 3 bases, leaving 4 bases not matched to a gene. The CDR3 contains 16 residues. The CDR3 is CASSYSKLAGVYEQYF. CDR3 DNA: TGTGCCAGCAGTTACTCGAAACTAGCGGGGGTCTACGAGCAGTACTTC.

The chain has TRBV4-3 and TRBJ2-5, with D maybe TRBD2 (6 bases). With 2 bases removed from V and 4 bases from J, the gap between germline ends came to 14 bases. The CDR3 has 15 amino acids. The germline V gene encodes CDR1 LGHNA and CDR2 YSLEER. CDR3 protein: CASSQRRGFGETQYF. The CDR3 coding sequence is TGCGCCAGCAGCCAAAGGAGGGGTTTCGGAGAGACCCAGTACTTC.